Shown below are 5 T cell receptor beta chains from a single sample sequenced in a study of T-cell reconstitution after alpha-beta-depleted transplantation in children. Researchers prepared the TCRbeta library using unique molecular identifiers, the study reports. In TCRdb, the PCR reads were re-called with MiXCR into one record per CDR3 protein. The sample gives around 500,000 distinct CDR3 sequences, roughly 23% of which show up once; around an eighth is in the top ten. The sample consisted of PBMCs, mostly from graft donor cells, taken 360 days after TCRalphabeta/CD19-depleted stem cell transplant. These receptors were taken from a boy younger than two who had a stem cell transplant for acute myeloid leukemia, so the T cells may come from the graft donor.

The rearrangement joins TRBV12-3 or TRBV12-4 to TRBJ1-1; D ambiguous. Deletions cut 3 bases from V and 6 bases from J, with 11 bases between. The CDR3 spans 13 residues. The chain's CDR3 is CASSLEPGAEAFF. The CDR3 coding sequence is TGTGCCAGCAGTTTGGAGCCGGGCGCTGAAGCTTTCTTT.

The chain joins TRBV20-1 to TRBJ1-5; D may be TRBD1 (6 bases). Trimming took 6 bases from V and 5 from J, leaving 14 bases between them. Germline V gene sequence: CDR1 DFQATT, CDR2 SNEGSKA (reference sequence). CDR3 size: 13 residues. CDR3 nucleotides: TGCAGTGCCTTGGACAGACGGGATCAGCCCCAGCATTTT. Translated: CSALDRRDQPQHF.

A few counts support this clonotype. The chain couples TRBV20-1 to TRBJ2-7; D gene uncertain. Germline V gives CDR1 DFQATT, CDR2 SNEGSKA (reference sequence). CDR3 length: 14 residues. V lost 0 bases to trimming and J lost 0 bases, with 9 bases between them. The CDR3 spells CSARDLFLSYEQYF. In DNA, the CDR3 is TGCAGTGCTAGAGATTTATTTCTCTCCTACGAGCAGTACTTC.

This chain uses TRBV25-1 with TRBJ2-1; D gene unclear. With 3 bases removed from V and 3 bases from J, the gap between germline ends came to 9 bases. Germline V gene data show CDR1 as MGHDK and CDR2 as SYGVNS. The CDR3 sequence is 14 residues long. CDR3 in DNA: TGTGCCAGCAGTGATCCACGGAACTACAATGAGCAGTTCTTC. Its protein is CASSDPRNYNEQFF.

This clonotype was detected ten times or more. V and J are TRBV29-1 and TRBJ1-1; D might be TRBD1 (5 bases). CDR3 length equals 13 residues. Trimming pared 7 bases from V and 2 bases from J, leaving 14 bases between. Germline CDR1 and CDR2: SQVTM and ANQGSEA. CDR3 nucleotides: TGCAGCGCTGAGGGGAGTGCAAACACTGAAGCTTTCTTT. Translating it yields CSAEGSANTEAFF.